A selection of T cell receptor beta chains follows, all from one sample in a study of STAT5B mutations in CD4+ large granular lymphocyte leukemia. Data came from immunoSEQ multiplex PCR; TCRdb stores just in-frame clones and leaves some out. Of about 22,000 clones in the sample, 82% were seen once. Sequenced material: CD4+ T cells from blood buffy coats. Receptors were obtained from a human donor in good health. Each CDR3 is given with its conserved first and last residue. Each record gives: V gene, D gene, clone size, J gene, CDR3 DNA, CDR3 protein. D genes are given only for firm matches. The size entry is marked missing in some rows and otherwise reads once, few, many or a size class.

V: TRBV5-1; D: .; size: .; J: TRBJ1-6; DNA: TGCGCCAGCAGCTGGGAGAACAGCGCTAATTCACCCCTCCACTTT; CDR3: CASSWENSANSPLHF
V: TRBV6-6; D: TRBD1; size: .; J: TRBJ1-6; DNA: TGTGCCAGCAGTTTTAGTCCTGGGACAGTAGCATCACCCCTCCACTTT; CDR3: CASSFSPGTVASPLHF
V: TRBV18; D: .; size: few; J: TRBJ1-6; DNA: TGTGCCAGCTCACCTGGACAGAGTGCCCGCGTTAATTCACCCCTCCACTTT; CDR3: CASSPGQSARVNSPLHF
V: TRBV7-2; D: .; size: .; J: TRBJ2-5; DNA: TGTGCCAGCAGCTTAAGAAACGCCAGGGAAGAGACCCAGTACTTC; CDR3: CASSLRNAREETQYF
V: TRBV15; D: TRBD2; size: .; J: TRBJ2-5; DNA: TGTGCCACCAGCAGAGAGCGTGGGACTAGCGGGAGGGCCTGGGAGACCCAGTACTTC; CDR3: CATSRERGTSGRAWETQYF
V: TRBV18; D: .; size: .; J: TRBJ1-6; DNA: TGTGCCAGCTCACCATCAAGCTCCTATAATTCACCCCTCCACTTT; CDR3: CASSPSSSYNSPLHF
V: TRBV7-9; D: TRBD1; size: .; J: TRBJ1-1; DNA: TGTGCCAGCAGCCTAGCCGGTTACAGGGGGGCCATGAACACTGAAGCTTTCTTT; CDR3: CASSLAGYRGAMNTEAFF
V: TRBV19; D: TRBD2; size: .; J: TRBJ2-7; DNA: TGTGCCAGTAGTAGCCCCGGGGGGGCTAGCTCCTACGAGCAGTACTTC; CDR3: CASSSPGGASSYEQYF
V: TRBV28; D: .; size: .; J: TRBJ2-2; DNA: TGTGCCAGCAAGAAACGGCGGGACACCGGGGAGCTGTTTTTT; CDR3: CASKKRRDTGELFF
V: TRBV7-2; D: TRBD1; size: .; J: TRBJ1-3; DNA: TGTGCCAGCAGCGCCCAGGGGGCGTCTGGAAACACCATATATTTT; CDR3: CASSAQGASGNTIYF
V: TRBV6-5; D: .; size: .; J: TRBJ2-4; DNA: TGTGCCAGCAGTTACGCGGGTTTAGCCAAAAACATTCAGTACTTC; CDR3: CASSYAGLAKNIQYF
V: TRBV28; D: TRBD1; size: .; J: TRBJ2-7; DNA: TGTGCCAGCAGTTTGGGACAGGTCTCCGAGCAGTACTTC; CDR3: CASSLGQVSEQYF
V: TRBV7-9; D: TRBD1; size: .; J: TRBJ2-7; DNA: TGTGCCAGCAGCTTAGGACTGACAGGGAATAACGAGCAGTACTTC; CDR3: CASSLGLTGNNEQYF
V: TRBV28; D: .; size: .; J: TRBJ1-2; DNA: TGTGCCAGCAGTTTAACGGCCTCTACCCACAATGGCTACACCTTC; CDR3: CASSLTASTHNGYTF
V: TRBV5-1; D: .; size: few; J: TRBJ1-1; DNA: TGCGCCAGCAGCACTGGACAGCGGAACACTGAAGCTTTCTTT; CDR3: CASSTGQRNTEAFF
V: TRBV7-9; D: TRBD2; size: .; J: TRBJ2-3; DNA: TGTGCCAGCAGCTTAACCGGACTAGCGGGAAGGGATACGCAGTATTTT; CDR3: CASSLTGLAGRDTQYF
V: TRBV29-1; D: .; size: .; J: TRBJ1-4; DNA: TGCAGCGTTGGCCGGGGGAGGGATGAAAAACTGTTTTTT; CDR3: CSVGRGRDEKLFF
V: TRBV2; D: .; size: .; J: TRBJ1-2; DNA: TGTGCCAGCAGTGAGTTGTCAGCCTATGGCTACACCTTC; CDR3: CASSELSAYGYTF
V: TRBV7-9; D: .; size: once; J: TRBJ1-5; DNA: TGTGCCAGCAGCCGGGGGGCGGGGCCAAATCAGCCCCAGCATTTT; CDR3: CASSRGAGPNQPQHF
V: TRBV4-1; D: .; size: few; J: TRBJ2-7; DNA: TGCGCCAGCAGCCAAGATCTCAGCCAAACTATCTACGAGCAGTACTTC; CDR3: CASSQDLSQTIYEQYF
V: TRBV7-2; D: .; size: few; J: TRBJ2-7; DNA: TGTGCCAGCAGCTTAGACGATCGGTCGAGGGGGTACGAGCAGTACTTC; CDR3: CASSLDDRSRGYEQYF
V: TRBV7-2; D: .; size: .; J: TRBJ2-7; DNA: TGTGCCAGCAGCTTAGCGGGAGCGGACGAGCAGCACTTC; CDR3: CASSLAGADEQHF
V: TRBV30; D: .; size: .; J: TRBJ2-2; DNA: TGTGCCTGGGGAACAGTAACCGGGGAGCTGTTTTTT; CDR3: CAWGTVTGELFF
V: TRBV5-1; D: TRBD1; size: .; J: TRBJ1-5; DNA: TGCGCCAGCAGCTCAGGGGGGGACAATCAGCCCCAGCATTTT; CDR3: CASSSGGDNQPQHF
V: TRBV27; D: .; size: .; J: TRBJ2-3; DNA: TGTGCCAGCAGACAGGGATCCACAGATACGCAGTATTTT; CDR3: CASRQGSTDTQYF
V: TRBV7-2; D: TRBD2; size: once; J: TRBJ2-7; DNA: TGTGCCAGCAGCTTAGGGACTAGCGGAACCTACGAGCAGTACTTC; CDR3: CASSLGTSGTYEQYF